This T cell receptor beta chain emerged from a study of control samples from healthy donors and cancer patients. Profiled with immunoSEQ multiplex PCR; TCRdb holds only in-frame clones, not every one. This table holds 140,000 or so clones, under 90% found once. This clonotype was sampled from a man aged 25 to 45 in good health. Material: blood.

Written as DNA, the CDR3 is TGCGCCAGCTTTACCGGGAGCTCTGGGGCCAACGTCCTGACTTTC. This sequence encodes CASFTGSSGANVLTF. The V gene is TRBV5-1, the J gene TRBJ2-6; the D gene is possibly TRBD2 (6 bases). The CDR3 contains 15 residues. CDR1 SGHRS and CDR2 YFSETQ come from the germline V gene. Trimming removed 7 bases from V and 0 bases from J, with 11 bases in between.